The 2 T cell receptor beta chains below all came from one sample that was sequenced in a study of T cell repertoires in cytomegalovirus infection. Each CDR3 protein gets one entry after TCRdb re-called the reads with MiXCR. The profile shows approximately 990,000 distinct CDR3 sequences, roughly 30% of them singletons. These TCRs' antigens remain unknown. The sequencing used cultured CD8+ T cells from PBMCs, collected from culture after CMV antigen stimulation. The receptor source for this set is a human donor in good health (CMV status not recorded). Some clones in this sample may be carry-over from other donors' samples.

The genes are TRBV7-9 and TRBJ1-6, with 7 positions matching TRBD1. With V trimmed by 7 bases and J by 2 bases, 8 bases remained unmatched. The germline CDR1 and CDR2 sequences are SEHNR and FQNEAQ (reference sequence). There are 16 residues in the CDR3. The CDR3 protein is CASTNDRETYNSPLHF. CDR3 coding DNA: TGTGCCAGCACCAACGACAGGGAAACCTATAATTCACCCCTCCACTTT.

This rearrangement joins TRBV4-1 to TRBJ1-5; D gene unclear. Trimming left V 0 bases short and J 4 bases short, with 10 bases between. Germline-derived CDR1 and CDR2 are MGHRA and YSYEKL. The CDR3 sequence is 15 residues long. CDR3 sequence reads: CASSQDLQLNQPQHF. CDR3 DNA sequence: TGCGCCAGCAGCCAAGATTTGCAGTTAAATCAGCCCCAGCATTTT.